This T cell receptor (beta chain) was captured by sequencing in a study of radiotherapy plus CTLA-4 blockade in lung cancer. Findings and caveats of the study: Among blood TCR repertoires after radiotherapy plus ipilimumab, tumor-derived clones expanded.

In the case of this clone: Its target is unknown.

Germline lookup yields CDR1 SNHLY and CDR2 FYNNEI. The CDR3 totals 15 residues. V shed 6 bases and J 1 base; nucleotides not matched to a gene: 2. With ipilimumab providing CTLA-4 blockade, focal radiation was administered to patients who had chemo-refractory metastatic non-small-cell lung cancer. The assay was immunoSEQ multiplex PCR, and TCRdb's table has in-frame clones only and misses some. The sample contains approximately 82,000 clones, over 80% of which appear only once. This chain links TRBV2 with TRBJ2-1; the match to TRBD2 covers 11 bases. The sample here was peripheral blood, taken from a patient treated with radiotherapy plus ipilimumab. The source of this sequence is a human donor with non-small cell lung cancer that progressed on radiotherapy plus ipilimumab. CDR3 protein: CASSRLAGSYNEQFF. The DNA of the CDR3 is TGTGCCAGCAGCCGACTAGCGGGATCCTACAATGAGCAGTTCTTC.